The 30 T cell receptor beta chains presented below share a single source sample, sequenced in a study of neurological immune-mediated disorders. One entry per CDR3 protein results from TCRdb running MiXCR on the 5' RACE reads. The table lists about 66,000 distinct CDR3 sequences, approximately 4.1% of them singletons. The sequenced sample was PBMCs. These receptors were obtained from a man aged 25-45 years with multiple sclerosis.

This clonotype was seen many times. The chain combines TRBV20-1 with TRBJ2-7; 9 nucleotides agree with TRBD1. The CDR3 consists of 15 residues. The germline gives CDR1 DFQATT, CDR2 SNEGSKA (reference sequence). After removal of 2 bases from V and 2 bases from J, the junction contained 7 bases not matched to a gene. The CDR3, as DNA: TGCAGTGCTAGAAAGGGACAGGGACGTGCCTACGAGCAGTACTTC. Translated: CSARKGQGRAYEQYF.

Only a few counts were recorded for this clonotype. The rearrangement links TRBV12-3 or TRBV12-4 to TRBJ2-7; D is possibly TRBD2 (5 bases). Trimming shortened V by 3 bases and J by 1 base, and 7 bases separated the two germline ends. CDR3 length: 13 amino acids. The CDR3 protein is CASSLRVSYEQYF. Here the CDR3 DNA reads TGTGCCAGCAGTTTGAGGGTTTCCTACGAGCAGTACTTC.

This clonotype was observed at least ten times. Being one base from a much bigger clone, this may be a read error. The chain recombines TRBV5-1 with TRBJ1-1; no definite D call. The germline V gene has CDR1 SGHRS and CDR2 YFSETQ. V lost 5 bases to trimming and J lost 6 bases, with 14 bases between them. This CDR3 is built from 13 residues. The CDR3 here is CASRRERVAEAFF. The CDR3 DNA is TGCGCCAGCAGGCGGGAAAGGGTTGCTGAAGCTTTCTTT. The complete variable domain, with remaining parts taken from reference TRBV5-1 and TRBJ1-1, reads KAGVTQTPRYLIKTRGQQVTLSCSPISGHRSVSWYQQTPGQGLQFLFEYFSETQRNKGNFPGRFSGRQFSNSRSEMNVSTLELGDSALYLCASRRERVAEAFFGQGTRLTVV.

This clonotype has at least ten counts. Here the CDR3 reads CASSPGQVLLETQYF. The CDR3 coding sequence is TGCGCCAGCAGCCCGGGACAGGTCCTTTTGGAGACCCAGTACTTC. The chain joins TRBV5-1 to TRBJ2-5; TRBD1 matches 8 bases. J lost 5 bases, V lost 4 bases, and 10 bases had no gene match. The CDR3 has 15 amino acids. CDR1 SGHRS and CDR2 YFSETQ come from the germline V gene.

This clonotype was counted at least ten times. This chain connects TRBV5-1 to TRBJ2-3; D may be TRBD1 or TRBD2 (5 bases each). This CDR3 has 14 amino acids. The germline V gene has CDR1 SGHRS and CDR2 YFSETQ. Between the trimmed V and J ends, which lost 2 bases and 4 bases, there was a span of 11 bases. The CDR3 coding sequence is TGCGCCAGCAGCTTCGTGGGGGTCTCAGATACGCAGTATTTT. This gives the protein CASSFVGVSDTQYF. Filled out from reference TRBV5-1 and TRBJ2-3, the complete variable domain reads KAGVTQTPRYLIKTRGQQVTLSCSPISGHRSVSWYQQTPGQGLQFLFEYFSETQRNKGNFPGRFSGRQFSNSRSEMNVSTLELGDSALYLCASSFVGVSDTQYFGPGTRLTVL.

Many counts were recorded for this clonotype. DNA of the CDR3: TGCGCCAGCAGGTCGGGACAGAGTAACACTGAAGCTTTCTTT. Translating it yields CASRSGQSNTEAFF. The chain has TRBV4-1 and TRBJ1-1; 7 bases line up with TRBD1. Germline V gene data show CDR1 as MGHRA and CDR2 as YSYEKL. This CDR3 is built from 14 residues. Trimming cost V 6 bases and J 2 bases; bases outside gene matches: 6.

The table lists this clonotype with many counts. The rearrangement uses TRBV6-5 and TRBJ2-3; D is possibly TRBD1 (5 bases). The CDR3 has 16 amino acids. V was cut by 8 bases and J by 1 base, with 19 bases left in between. The germline gives CDR1 MNHEY, CDR2 SVGAGI. DNA for the CDR3: TGTGCCAGCTCCCGCCTGGGGCAGTCGGGCACAGATACGCAGTATTTT. This translates into CASSRLGQSGTDTQYF.

Concerning this clonotype itself: A much larger clone sits a single nucleotide away, making a read error possible. V gene TRBV20-1 combines with J gene TRBJ2-3; no clear D. Germline V gene sequence: CDR1 DFQATT, CDR2 SNEGSKA (reference sequence). The CDR3 is 13 amino acids. Trimming cost V 7 bases and J 0 bases, with 11 bases left between them. The CDR3: CSVPATSTDTQYF. The DNA of the CDR3 is TGCAGTGTCCCCGCGACTAGCACAGATACGCAGTATTTT.

In this sample, this clonotype turned up a few times. A read error may produce the germline difference seen at one junction end. This chain connects TRBV3-1 to TRBJ1-5, with 9 bases identical to TRBD1. The CDR3 runs to 17 residues. Germline CDR1 and CDR2: LGHDT and YNNKEL (reference sequence). The CDR3 is CASSQGEDRGFAQPQNF. CDR3 sequence (DNA): TGTGCCAGCAGCCAAGGAGAGGACAGGGGTTTCGCTCAGCCCCAGAATTTT.

V gene TRBV18 combines with J gene TRBJ2-3, with D hard to call. The CDR3 contains 14 residues. Germline CDR1 reads KGHSH; CDR2 reads LQKENI. V lost 6 bases, J lost 4 bases, and 14 bases lay in between. Here the CDR3 DNA reads TGTGCCAGCTCCGTAGAATCAAGGGCAGATACGCAGTATTTT. Its translation is CASSVESRADTQYF.

This clonotype was counted at least ten times. The chain is built from TRBV27 and TRBJ2-7; the D gene is possibly TRBD2 (5 bases). Germline V gene sequence: CDR1 MNHEY, CDR2 SMNVEV (reference sequence). Trimming took 5 bases from V and 5 from J, leaving 10 bases between them. This CDR3 contains 12 residues. CDR3 bases: TGTGCCAGCAGTCTCCTCGGGAACGAGCAGTACTTC. It specifies CASSLLGNEQYF.

This clonotype was found many times. J is TRBJ1-4 and V is TRBV12-3 or TRBV12-4; D gene unclear. The CDR3 runs to 15 residues. V gave up 3 bases and J gave up 0 bases, with 8 bases separating them. The CDR3 loop is CASSFRAATNEKLFF. The CDR3 coding sequence is TGTGCCAGCAGTTTTAGGGCTGCAACTAATGAAAAACTGTTTTTT.

The rearrangement joins TRBV5-1 to TRBJ2-1, with 7 bases that match TRBD2. Trimming took 2 bases from V and 9 from J; bases not matched to a gene: 8. Looked up from germline, CDR1 is SGHRS and CDR2 is YFSETQ. The CDR3 is 14 amino acids. The CDR3 is CASSFGGGRGEQFF. DNA of the CDR3: TGCGCCAGCAGCTTCGGCGGTGGGAGGGGTGAGCAGTTCTTC.

Many counts were recorded for this clonotype. This chain joins TRBV7-9 and TRBJ2-7, with TRBD1 matching over 9 bases. The CDR3 sequence is 14 residues long. Looked up from germline, CDR1 is SEHNR and CDR2 is FQNEAQ (reference sequence). J was trimmed by 3 bases and V by 5 bases; bases with no gene match: 5. Here the CDR3 DNA reads TGTGCCAGCAGCCCCACGGGACAGGGCTACGAGCAGTACTTC. Encoded protein: CASSPTGQGYEQYF.

The sample holds many counts of this clonotype. The V call is TRBV14, the J call TRBJ1-1, with D uncertain. V was clipped by 4 bases and J by 9 bases, with 12 bases between them. This CDR3 region has 12 residues. The V gene's germline CDR1 is SGHDN and CDR2 FVKESK. The CDR3 DNA reads as TGTGCCAGCAGCCGAGTAGAGGAGCAAGCTTTCTTT. It yields the protein CASSRVEEQAFF.

This clonotype has at least ten counts. V gene TRBV10-3 combines with J gene TRBJ1-2; D is unresolved. This CDR3 spans 14 amino acids. V dropped 0 bases and J dropped 2 bases, with 7 bases sitting between them. Germline-derived CDR1 and CDR2 are ENHRY and SYGVKD. The CDR3: CAISESGDNYGYTF. Here the CDR3 DNA reads TGTGCCATCAGTGAGTCAGGAGACAACTATGGCTACACCTTC.

The chain uses TRBV7-2 and TRBJ2-1, with 7 bases that match TRBD2. The germline CDR1 and CDR2 sequences are SGHTA and FQGNSA. There are 13 residues in the CDR3. With V trimmed by 6 bases and J by 9 bases, 8 bases remained unmatched. The CDR3 reads CASRGGSRFEQFF. In DNA, the CDR3 is TGTGCCAGCAGGGGGGGGTCTAGGTTTGAGCAGTTCTTC.

This clonotype was counted ten times or more. This chain uses TRBV5-1 with TRBJ1-2; the match to TRBD1 covers 11 bases. Germline assignment: CDR1 SGHRS and CDR2 YFSETQ. The V segment lost 4 bases and the J segment 7 bases; nucleotides outside the gene matches: 6. The CDR3 extends over 14 amino acids. CDR3 loop: CASSGRTGGGGYTF. The DNA of the CDR3 is TGCGCCAGCAGCGGACGGACAGGGGGCGGTGGCTACACCTTC.

This clonotype was seen ten or more times. The rearrangement uses TRBV12-3 or TRBV12-4 and TRBJ2-1; TRBD2 agrees at 9 bases. V lost 5 bases and J lost 8; bases outside the gene matches: 4. The CDR3 loop spans 13 amino acids. The CDR3 sequence: CASSRGGADEQFF. The CDR3 nucleotides read TGTGCCAGCAGTCGCGGGGGGGCCGATGAGCAGTTCTTC.

The table lists this clonotype with many counts. The genes are TRBV5-1 and TRBJ2-3; D is perhaps TRBD1 (6 bases). The CDR3 runs 16 residues. In germline, CDR1 is SGHRS, CDR2 YFSETQ. V gave up 3 bases and J gave up 7 bases, with 21 bases separating them. The CDR3 loop is CASSSLPTGTPNTQYF. The CDR3, as DNA: TGCGCCAGCAGCTCCTTACCAACAGGGACCCCCAATACGCAGTATTTT.

The chain uses TRBV12-3 or TRBV12-4 and TRBJ1-2; a possible D gene is TRBD1 (5 bases). The CDR3 sequence is 12 residues long. Trimming left V 7 bases short and J 7 bases short, with 13 bases between. CDR3 in DNA: TGTGCCAGCATGTTAGCAGGGTCTGGCTACACCTTC. It encodes CASMLAGSGYTF.

This clonotype occurred many times. The chain joins TRBV7-2 to TRBJ2-3, with D perhaps matching TRBD1 or TRBD2 (5 bases each). Trimming took 6 bases from V and 0 from J, leaving 10 bases between them. Germline V gene sequence: CDR1 SGHTA, CDR2 FQGNSA. There are 14 residues in the CDR3. The CDR3 bases are TGTGCCAGCAGTTGGGACGGTAGCACAGATACGCAGTATTTT. Protein sequence: CASSWDGSTDTQYF.

The chain is built from TRBV11-2 and TRBJ2-6; 8 bases agree with TRBD1. Germline loops: CDR1 SGHAT, CDR2 FQNNGV. V lost 5 bases and J lost 16; bases outside the gene matches: 7. The CDR3 is made up of 12 amino acids. The CDR3 sequence is CASSRGQGLLTF. CDR3 bases: TGTGCCAGCAGCCGCGGACAGGGTTTGCTGACTTTC. The entire variable domain, with the rest obtained from reference TRBV11-2 and TRBJ2-6, is as follows: EAGVAQSPRYKIIEKRQSVAFWCNPISGHATLYWYQQILGQGPKLLIQFQNNGVVDDSQLPKDRFSAERLKGVDSTLKIQPAKLEDSAVYLCASSRGQGLLTFGAGSRLTVL.

The CDR3 region has the DNA TGCGCCAGCCCCATGAGGACAGCAAACACCGGGGAGCTGTTTTTT. This sequence encodes CASPMRTANTGELFF. The chain uses TRBV4-1 and TRBJ2-2, with D tentatively TRBD1 (6 bases). The CDR3 extends over 15 amino acids. Germline V gene lookup returns CDR1 MGHRA and CDR2 YSYEKL. With 8 bases removed from V and 2 bases from J, the gap between germline ends came to 15 bases.

The sample holds many counts of this clonotype. The V and J genes are TRBV5-1 and TRBJ2-5; D might be TRBD1 or TRBD2, each matching 5 bases. V was shortened by 2 bases and J by 1 base, with 9 bases between the two germline ends. Germline CDR1 is SGHRS and CDR2 is YFSETQ. The CDR3 runs to 14 residues. The CDR3 DNA reads TGCGCCAGCAGCTTCGTCGGGGCCCAAGAGACCCAGTACTTC. As protein: CASSFVGAQETQYF.

This clonotype has a count of ten or more. The rearrangement joins TRBV20-1 to TRBJ2-5; D might be TRBD1 (5 bases). Trimming pared 2 bases from V and 1 base from J, leaving 8 bases between. Germline V gene sequence: CDR1 DFQATT, CDR2 SNEGSKA (reference sequence). The CDR3 runs to 13 residues. This CDR3 reads CSARQGAQETQYF. For the CDR3, the DNA is TGCAGTGCTAGACAGGGTGCCCAAGAGACCCAGTACTTC.

Details on this clonotype: Mismatch with germline at one junction end may stem from a read error. J is TRBJ1-6 and V is TRBV12-5; perhaps TRBD1 as D (5 bases). Looked up from germline, CDR1 is LGHNT and CDR2 is FRNRAP. The CDR3 runs 15 residues. CDR3 in DNA: TGTGCTAGTGGTGGACCGACAGCTTATAATTCACCCCTCAACTTT. Translating gives CASGGPTAYNSPLNF.

CDR3 nucleotides: TGCAGTGCTCACACACCGGGACAGTCCTACGAGCAGTACTTC. Protein sequence: CSAHTPGQSYEQYF. The V and J genes are TRBV20-1 and TRBJ2-7, with 7 bases lining up with TRBD1. Germline V gene data show CDR1 as DFQATT and CDR2 as SNEGSKA (reference sequence). Unmatched junction bases numbered 8, after V lost 5 bases and J lost 1 base. The CDR3 has 14 amino acids.

This clonotype was observed at least ten times. V gene TRBV9 combines with J gene TRBJ2-3, with 9 bases lining up with TRBD2. The CDR3 has 15 residues. Germline assignment: CDR1 SGDLS and CDR2 YYNGEE. V gave up 5 bases and J gave up 0 bases; unmatched junction bases: 4. CDR3 region: CASSDTSGSTDTQYF. The CDR3 nucleotides are TGTGCCAGCAGTGATACTAGCGGGAGCACAGATACGCAGTATTTT.

This clonotype came up many times. The V and J genes are TRBV7-2 and TRBJ2-2; 11 bases are shared with TRBD2. This CDR3 comprises 18 residues. Germline V CDR1 and CDR2: SGHTA, FQGNSA. V lost 1 base and J lost 0; bases outside the gene matches: 4. The CDR3 region is CASSLEASGGPNTGELFF. The CDR3 DNA follows: TGTGCCAGCAGCTTAGAGGCTAGCGGGGGGCCGAACACCGGGGAGCTGTTTTTT.